The source of this TCR beta chain is a study of T cell responses to AZD1222 COVID-19 vaccine. Here immunoSEQ multiplex PCR was the method, and the copy in TCRdb shows in-frame clones only, minus some. The profile shows approximately 43,000 clones, about 91% of them singletons. Germline lookup yields CDR1 MNHEY and CDR2 SVGEGT. Trimming cost V 5 bases and J 3 bases, with 12 bases left between them. The CDR3 runs to 14 residues. The material sequenced was peripheral blood, taken 28 days after the second AZD1222 dose. This rearrangement joins TRBV6-2 or TRBV6-3 to TRBJ2-3; perhaps TRBD1 as D (5 bases). This sequence was found in an adult who received the AZD1222 COVID-19 vaccine. The CDR3 DNA is TGTGCCAGCAGTCGTGGCCAGGGTACAGATACGCAGTATTTT. Residues: CASSRGQGTDTQYF.